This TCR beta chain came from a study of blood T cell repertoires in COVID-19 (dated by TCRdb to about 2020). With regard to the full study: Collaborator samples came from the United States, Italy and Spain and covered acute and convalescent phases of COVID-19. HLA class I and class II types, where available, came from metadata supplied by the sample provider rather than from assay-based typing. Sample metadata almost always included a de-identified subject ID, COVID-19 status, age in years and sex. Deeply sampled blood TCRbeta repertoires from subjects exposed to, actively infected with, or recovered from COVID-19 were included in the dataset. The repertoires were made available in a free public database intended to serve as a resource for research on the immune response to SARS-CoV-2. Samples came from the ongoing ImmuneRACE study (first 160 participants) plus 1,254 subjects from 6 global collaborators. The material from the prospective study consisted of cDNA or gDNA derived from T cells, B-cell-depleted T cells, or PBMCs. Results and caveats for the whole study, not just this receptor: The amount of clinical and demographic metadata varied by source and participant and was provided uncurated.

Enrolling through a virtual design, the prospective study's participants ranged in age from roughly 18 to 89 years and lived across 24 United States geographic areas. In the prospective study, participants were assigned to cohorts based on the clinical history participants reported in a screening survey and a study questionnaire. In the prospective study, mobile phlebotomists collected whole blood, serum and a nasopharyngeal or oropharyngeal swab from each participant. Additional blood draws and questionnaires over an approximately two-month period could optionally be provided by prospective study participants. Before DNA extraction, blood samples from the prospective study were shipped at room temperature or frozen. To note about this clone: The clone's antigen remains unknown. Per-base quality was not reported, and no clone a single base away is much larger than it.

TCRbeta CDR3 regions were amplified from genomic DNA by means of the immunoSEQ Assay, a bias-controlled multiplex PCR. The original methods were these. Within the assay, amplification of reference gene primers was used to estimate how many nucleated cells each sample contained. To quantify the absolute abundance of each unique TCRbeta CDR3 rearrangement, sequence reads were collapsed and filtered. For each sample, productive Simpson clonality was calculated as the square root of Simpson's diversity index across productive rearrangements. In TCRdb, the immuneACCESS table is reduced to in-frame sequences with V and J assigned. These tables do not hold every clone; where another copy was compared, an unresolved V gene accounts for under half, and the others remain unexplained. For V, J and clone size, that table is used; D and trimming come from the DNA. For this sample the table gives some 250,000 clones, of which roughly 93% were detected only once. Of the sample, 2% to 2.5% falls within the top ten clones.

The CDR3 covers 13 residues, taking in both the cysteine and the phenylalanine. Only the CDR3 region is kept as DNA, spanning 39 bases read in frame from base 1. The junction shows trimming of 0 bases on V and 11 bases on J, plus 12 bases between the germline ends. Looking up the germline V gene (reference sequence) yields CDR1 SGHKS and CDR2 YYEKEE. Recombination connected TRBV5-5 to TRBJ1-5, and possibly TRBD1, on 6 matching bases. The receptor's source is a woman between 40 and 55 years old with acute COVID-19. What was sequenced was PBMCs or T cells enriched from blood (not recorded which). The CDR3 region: CASSLVEGGAQHF. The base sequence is TGTGCCAGCAGCTTGGTTGAAGGGGGAGCCCAGCATTTT.